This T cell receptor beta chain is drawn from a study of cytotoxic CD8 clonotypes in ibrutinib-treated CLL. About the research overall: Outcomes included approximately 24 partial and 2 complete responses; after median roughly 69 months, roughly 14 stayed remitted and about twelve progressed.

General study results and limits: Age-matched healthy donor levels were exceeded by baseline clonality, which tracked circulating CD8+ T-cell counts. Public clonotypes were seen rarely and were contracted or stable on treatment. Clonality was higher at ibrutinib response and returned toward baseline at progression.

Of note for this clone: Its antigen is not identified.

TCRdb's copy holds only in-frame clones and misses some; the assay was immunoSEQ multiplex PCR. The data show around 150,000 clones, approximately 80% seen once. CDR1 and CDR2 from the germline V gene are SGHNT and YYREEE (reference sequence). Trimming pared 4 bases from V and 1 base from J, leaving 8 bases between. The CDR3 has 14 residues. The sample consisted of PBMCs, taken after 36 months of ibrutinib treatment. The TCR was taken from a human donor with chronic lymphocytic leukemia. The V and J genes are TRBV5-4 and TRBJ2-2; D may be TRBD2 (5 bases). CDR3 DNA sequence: TGTGCCAGCAGCGAGGACTTGAACACCGGGGAGCTGTTTTTT. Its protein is CASSEDLNTGELFF.